Below are 10 T cell receptor beta chains sequenced from a single sample in a study of radiation and T cells in renal cell carcinoma. The table came from immunoSEQ multiplex PCR; TCRdb's copy has only in-frame clones and leaves some out. This table holds 94,000 or so clones, approximately 83% found once. Time point in this sample: baseline pretreatment blood. The treatment was: 15 Gy SBRT to primary tumor, nephrectomy 4 weeks later. Material: blood, obtained from a patient whose treatment included radiotherapy and nephrectomy. These receptors were obtained from a man aged 55 to 70 with renal cell carcinoma.

This chain joins TRBV5-1 and TRBJ1-4; tentatively, D is TRBD1 (5 bases). CDR1 is SGHRS, CDR2 YFSETQ, per germline. This CDR3 contains 16 residues. The germline V and J ends were trimmed by 0 bases and 8 bases, with 17 bases remaining between them. The CDR3 DNA reads TGCGCCAGCAGCTTGGCCTATGGCAGGGTAGGCGAAAAACTGTTTTTT. Its protein is CASSLAYGRVGEKLFF. Complete variable domain (other parts from reference TRBV5-1 and TRBJ1-4): KAGVTQTPRYLIKTRGQQVTLSCSPISGHRSVSWYQQTPGQGLQFLFEYFSETQRNKGNFPGRFSGRQFSNSRSEMNVSTLELGDSALYLCASSLAYGRVGEKLFFGSGTQLSVL.

The V gene is TRBV7-2, the J gene TRBJ2-1; TRBD2 agrees at 10 bases. The germline gives CDR1 SGHTA, CDR2 FQGNSA. This CDR3 has 17 residues. V trimming: 1 base; J trimming: 4 bases; junction bases outside the gene matches: 7. This CDR3 is CASSLVLLAGVYNEQFF. CDR3 sequence (DNA): TGTGCCAGCAGCTTAGTCCTTCTAGCGGGAGTGTACAATGAGCAGTTCTTC.

The gene calls are TRBV4-1 and TRBJ2-1, with TRBD2 as a possible D gene (5 bases). This CDR3 spans 15 amino acids. V lost 1 base to trimming and J lost 1 base, with 8 bases between them. The germline CDR1 and CDR2 sequences are MGHRA and YSYEKL. The CDR3 spells CASSQVRESYNEQFF. CDR3 sequence (DNA): TGCGCCAGCAGCCAAGTCCGGGAATCCTACAATGAGCAGTTCTTC.

V gene TRBV6-6 combines with J gene TRBJ2-2, with a weak D call TRBD2 (6 bases). CDR3 length: 14 amino acids. Trimming cost V 6 bases and J 6 bases, with 14 bases left between them. Germline V gene data show CDR1 as MNHNY and CDR2 as SVGAGI (reference sequence). The DNA of the CDR3 is TGTGCCAGCAGAGGGGACTCGGTCCCCGGGGAGCTGTTTTTT. Amino acid sequence: CASRGDSVPGELFF.

The chain couples TRBV19 to TRBJ2-1; 10 bases are shared with TRBD2. Germline CDR1 LNHDA, CDR2 SQIVND (reference sequence). The CDR3 runs 15 residues. The ends lost 0 bases at V and 8 bases at J; junction bases unmatched: 4. Here the CDR3 DNA reads TGTGCCAGTAGTATAGATACTAGCGGGATCGATGAGCAGTTCTTC. Translation gives CASSIDTSGIDEQFF.

The rearrangement joins TRBV6-5 to TRBJ2-3; 9 bases line up with TRBD2. Per the germline V gene, CDR1 is MNHEY and CDR2 is SVGAGI. The CDR3 contains 13 residues. The J segment lost 3 bases and the V segment lost 5 bases, leaving 0 bases of the junction unmatched. CDR3 DNA: TGTGCCAGCAGTCTAGCGGGGACAGATACGCAGTATTTT. It yields the protein CASSLAGTDTQYF.

CDR3 nucleotides: TGTGCCAGCAGCTTGGGACAGGGATGGGGGGCCAACGTCCTGACTTTC. This translates into CASSLGQGWGANVLTF. V gene TRBV11-2 combines with J gene TRBJ2-6; 9 bases map to TRBD1. The CDR3 loop spans 16 amino acids. J gave up 4 bases and V 3 bases, and 4 bases lay outside the gene matches. Germline CDR1 reads SGHAT; CDR2 reads FQNNGV.

This clone was detected only once. The chain has TRBV5-1 and TRBJ2-1; TRBD2 matches at 7 bases. V gave up 3 bases and J gave up 7 bases; unmatched junction bases: 7. The length of the CDR3 is 14 residues. The germline V gene encodes CDR1 SGHRS and CDR2 YFSETQ. For the CDR3, the DNA is TGCGCCAGCAGCTCGTCGGGGGGTGATAATGAGCAGTTCTTC. Translation gives CASSSSGGDNEQFF. The complete variable domain, with remaining parts taken from reference TRBV5-1 and TRBJ2-1, reads KAGVTQTPRYLIKTRGQQVTLSCSPISGHRSVSWYQQTPGQGLQFLFEYFSETQRNKGNFPGRFSGRQFSNSRSEMNVSTLELGDSALYLCASSSSGGDNEQFFGPGTRLTVL.

The V gene is TRBV28, the J gene TRBJ2-7; TRBD1 agrees at 8 bases. The trim removed 7 bases at V and 12 bases at J, leaving 20 bases unmatched. Germline CDR1 MDHEN, CDR2 SYDVKM. The CDR3 is 15 amino acids. CDR3 in amino acids: CASTKAGTGPLMWYF. DNA of the CDR3: TGTGCCAGCACCAAGGCCGGGACAGGCCCCTTAATGTGGTACTTC.

The chain combines TRBV5-1 with TRBJ1-4, with D possibly being TRBD1 (5 bases). Trimming cost V 4 bases and J 0 bases, with 22 bases left between them. Germline loops: CDR1 SGHRS, CDR2 YFSETQ. This CDR3 has 19 amino acids. Here the CDR3 reads CASSQGRDGASATNEKLFF. DNA for the CDR3: TGCGCCAGCAGCCAGGGTCGGGACGGAGCTTCTGCAACTAATGAAAAACTGTTTTTT.